One and the same sample provided the 32 T cell receptor beta chains below, sequenced in a study of shared clonotypes between healthy human individuals. TCRdb's copy holds only in-frame clones and misses some; the assay was immunoSEQ multiplex PCR. The profile shows a few million clones, under 95% of them singletons. Input material: naive CD4+ T cells from PBMCs. Sample subset: CD45RA+ positively selected. These receptor sequences come from a young man in good health. Some clones in this sample may be carry-over from other donors' samples.

The chain recombines TRBV27 with TRBJ2-7; TRBD2 matches at 9 bases. V lost 7 bases, J lost 2 bases, and 9 bases stayed unmatched. Germline V gene lookup returns CDR1 MNHEY and CDR2 SMNVEV (reference sequence). This CDR3 comprises 15 residues. CDR3: CASITAGGPPYEQYF. In nucleotides, the CDR3 is TGTGCCAGCATTACGGCGGGAGGGCCCCCCTACGAGCAGTACTTC.

The rearrangement uses TRBV6-5 and TRBJ2-1, with D hard to call. Germline values: CDR1 MNHEY, CDR2 SVGAGI. V was shortened by 0 bases and J by 5 bases, with 8 bases between the two germline ends. This CDR3 contains 14 residues. Here the CDR3 DNA reads TGTGCCAGCAGTTACTCCCCGGAGAACAATGAGCAGTTCTTC. It specifies CASSYSPENNEQFF.

V gene TRBV28 combines with J gene TRBJ2-7; D remains unclear. The V gene lost 6 bases and the J gene lost 1 base, with 10 bases spanning the gap. Germline V gives CDR1 MDHEN, CDR2 SYDVKM. This CDR3 has 13 amino acids. The CDR3 sequence is CASRYQVSYEQYF. The DNA of the CDR3 is TGTGCCAGCAGGTATCAGGTTTCCTACGAGCAGTACTTC.

This chain joins TRBV7-8 and TRBJ1-1; tentatively, D is TRBD1 (5 bases). V was cut by 3 bases and J by 5 bases, with 13 bases left in between. The CDR3 spans 14 residues. CDR1 SGHVS and CDR2 FQNEAQ come from the germline V gene. CDR3 sequence: CASSFGGRGTEAFF. CDR3 DNA sequence: TGTGCCAGCAGCTTTGGGGGAAGGGGAACTGAAGCTTTCTTT. Using reference TRBV7-8 and TRBJ1-1 for the parts outside the CDR3, the full variable domain is GAGVSQSPRYKVAKRGQDVALRCDPISGHVSLFWYQQALGQGPEFLTYFQNEAQLDKSGLPSDRFFAERPEGSVSTLKIQRTQQEDSAVYLCASSFGGRGTEAFFGQGTRLTVV.

This clone has only a few counts. V is TRBV18 and J is TRBJ2-5; 7 bases fit TRBD1. Germline V lookup: CDR1 KGHSH, CDR2 LQKENI. CDR3 length: 14 residues. V was clipped by 3 bases and J by 2 bases; unmatched bases: 3. CDR3 protein: CASSPMTGQETQYF. CDR3 in DNA: TGTGCCAGCTCACCCATGACAGGGCAAGAGACCCAGTACTTC.

The CDR3 region is CASSVFIGQTNEQFF. CDR3 DNA: TGTGCCAGCAGTGTTTTCATAGGACAGACCAATGAGCAGTTCTTC. J is TRBJ2-1 and V is TRBV2; D may be TRBD1 (6 bases). CDR3 length: 15 amino acids. V was shortened by 4 bases and J by 6 bases, with 16 bases between the two germline ends. From germline, CDR1 is SNHLY and CDR2 FYNNEI.

As for this clone: The sample carries other DNA sequences with the same CDR3. The rearrangement uses TRBV5-1 and TRBJ1-1; 7 nucleotides match TRBD1. Looked up from germline, CDR1 is SGHRS and CDR2 is YFSETQ. This CDR3 is built from 14 residues. Trimming removed 3 bases from V and 2 bases from J; junction bases left unmatched: 4. The CDR3 DNA reads as TGCGCCAGCAGCTGGGACAGAGCAAACACTGAAGCTTTCTTT. It codes for CASSWDRANTEAFF.

The V and J genes are TRBV4-1 and TRBJ2-7; 8 bases align to TRBD1. The ends lost 0 bases at V and 7 bases at J; junction bases unmatched: 11. The CDR3 totals 16 residues. The germline gives CDR1 MGHRA, CDR2 YSYEKL. CDR3 in amino acids: CASSQDPPGQGREQYF. In nucleotides, the CDR3 is TGCGCCAGCAGCCAAGACCCCCCCGGACAGGGCCGGGAGCAGTACTTC.

A few counts support this clone. The CDR3 reads CASIDPGDEKLFF. The CDR3 nucleotides read TGTGCCAGCATAGACCCTGGCGACGAAAAACTGTTTTTT. The chain has TRBV6-1 and TRBJ1-4; no reliable D call. Germline loops: CDR1 MNHNS, CDR2 SASEGT. The V end lost 7 bases, the J end lost 8 bases, and 14 bases lay between the germline ends. The CDR3 consists of 13 residues.

The J gene is TRBJ2-5, the V gene TRBV30, with D tentatively TRBD1 or TRBD2 (5 bases each). The CDR3 length is 13 residues. Germline CDR1 reads GTSNPN; CDR2 reads SVGIG (reference sequence). The V end was cut by 5 bases, the J end by 11 bases, with 21 bases between. The CDR3 spells CAWGPGAYGKQYF. For the CDR3, the DNA is TGTGCCTGGGGACCCGGGGCCTACGGGAAGCAGTACTTC. The whole variable domain, remainder taken from reference TRBV30 and TRBJ2-5, is SQTIHQWPATLVQPVGSPLSLECTVEGTSNPNLYWYRQAAGRGLQLLFYSVGIGQISSEVPQNLSASRPQDRQFILSSKKLLLSDSGFYLCAWGPGAYGKQYFGPGTRLLVL.

The chain employs TRBV5-1 and TRBJ2-1; 9 nucleotides agree with TRBD2. The ends lost 7 bases at V and 0 bases at J; junction bases unmatched: 8. Germline V gene data show CDR1 as SGHRS and CDR2 as YFSETQ. The CDR3 consists of 16 residues. The CDR3 protein is CASELAGDSSYNEQFF. DNA of the CDR3: TGCGCCAGCGAATTAGCGGGAGACAGCTCCTACAATGAGCAGTTCTTC.

This chain connects TRBV5-4 to TRBJ2-1; D possibly matches TRBD1 or TRBD2 (5 bases each). This CDR3 has 17 residues. V was trimmed by 4 bases and J by 7 bases, leaving 24 bases between them. Per the germline V gene, CDR1 is SGHNT and CDR2 is YYREEE (reference sequence). The CDR3 coding sequence is TGTGCCAGCAGCCCCCCCGGGTCCAGCGGAAGGGGTAATGAGCAGTTCTTC. Translated, it gives CASSPPGSSGRGNEQFF.

The chain combines TRBV4-1 with TRBJ1-2; D uncertain. The length of the CDR3 is 14 residues. From germline, CDR1 is MGHRA and CDR2 YSYEKL. Trimming removed 1 base from V and 2 bases from J, with 8 bases in between. CDR3: CASSQVKVNYGYTF. As DNA, the CDR3 is TGCGCCAGCAGCCAAGTTAAGGTCAACTATGGCTACACCTTC.

J is TRBJ1-4 and V is TRBV4-2; D remains ambiguous. Trimming pared 0 bases from V and 4 bases from J, leaving 12 bases between. CDR3 size: 16 residues. Germline V gene sequence: CDR1 LGHNA, CDR2 YNFKEQ. Here the CDR3 reads CASSQDGGSGNEKLFF. The DNA of the CDR3 is TGTGCCAGCAGCCAAGATGGAGGGAGTGGTAATGAAAAACTGTTTTTT.

The chain carries TRBV28 and TRBJ2-7; 9 bases are a match to TRBD1. Germline CDR1 reads MDHEN; CDR2 reads SYDVKM. This CDR3 is built from 15 residues. Trimming cost V 5 bases and J 4 bases; bases outside gene matches: 9. CDR3 residues: CASSKGGTGRYEQYF. Here the CDR3 DNA reads TGTGCCAGCAGTAAGGGAGGGACAGGGCGGTACGAGCAGTACTTC.

This clone was counted between two and nine times. V and J are TRBV18 and TRBJ1-3; D gene unclear. The germline V gene has CDR1 KGHSH and CDR2 LQKENI. With 3 bases removed from V and 1 base from J, the gap between germline ends came to 4 bases. The CDR3 totals 13 residues. This CDR3 is CASSPMSGNTIYF. DNA of the CDR3: TGTGCCAGCTCACCGATGTCTGGAAACACCATATATTTT.

The V gene is TRBV19, the J gene TRBJ2-1; 8 bases fit TRBD1. V gave up 4 bases and J gave up 3 bases; unmatched junction bases: 8. Germline V gives CDR1 LNHDA, CDR2 SQIVND (reference sequence). CDR3 length: 16 residues. The CDR3 DNA follows: TGTGCCAGTAGTAGTTTTGGACAGGGTGACTACAATGAGCAGTTCTTC. Encoded protein: CASSSFGQGDYNEQFF.

This rearrangement joins TRBV7-8 to TRBJ1-5; D uncertain. The CDR3 extends over 16 amino acids. Germline CDR1 and CDR2: SGHVS and FQNEAQ. V lost 5 bases, J lost 0 bases, and 14 bases lay in between. The CDR3 bases are TGTGCCAGCAGCCCCGATTCGGCATATAGCAATCAGCCCCAGCATTTT. Protein product: CASSPDSAYSNQPQHF. Together with reference TRBV7-8 and TRBJ1-5, the CDR3 gives the full variable domain: GAGVSQSPRYKVAKRGQDVALRCDPISGHVSLFWYQQALGQGPEFLTYFQNEAQLDKSGLPSDRFFAERPEGSVSTLKIQRTQQEDSAVYLCASSPDSAYSNQPQHFGDGTRLSIL.

This chain joins TRBV14 and TRBJ2-2; 9 positions match TRBD1. The germline V gene has CDR1 SGHDN and CDR2 FVKESK. There are 16 residues in the CDR3. V lost 4 bases and J lost 6; bases outside the gene matches: 9. CDR3 amino acids: CASSRYRDRAPGELFF. The CDR3, as DNA: TGTGCCAGCAGCCGATACCGGGACAGGGCCCCCGGGGAGCTGTTTTTT.

V usage is TRBV7-3 and J usage is TRBJ2-2, with D perhaps matching TRBD2 (6 bases). This CDR3 has 13 amino acids. Germline V gene data show CDR1 as SGHTA and CDR2 as FQGTGA. Trimming shortened V by 2 bases and J by 6 bases, and 7 bases separated the two germline ends. CDR3 sequence: CASSLAGPGELFF. Written as DNA, the CDR3 is TGTGCCAGCAGCTTAGCGGGGCCCGGGGAGCTGTTTTTT.

The V call is TRBV6-1, the J call TRBJ2-7; TRBD1 matches at 7 bases. Per germline, CDR1 MNHNS and CDR2 SASEGT. This CDR3 has 12 amino acids. Trimming at V came to 6 bases and at J to 5 bases, leaving 4 bases not matched to a gene. CDR3 region: CASRDRAHEQYF. CDR3 coding DNA: TGTGCCAGCAGAGACAGGGCCCACGAGCAGTACTTC.

Worth noting for this clone: The same CDR3 arises from other DNA sequences in this sample as well. The J gene is TRBJ1-2, the V gene TRBV28; 7 bases fit TRBD1. CDR1 is MDHEN, CDR2 SYDVKM, per germline. This CDR3 has 12 amino acids. The V and J ends lost 1 base and 8 bases, in that order; junction bases with no gene match: 1. The CDR3 sequence is CASSLSTGGYTF. The CDR3 coding sequence is TGTGCCAGCAGTTTATCGACAGGGGGCTACACCTTC.

CDR3 sequence (DNA): TGTGCCAGCAGCGCGGGACAGGAAAACACAGATACGCAGTATTTT. Translated: CASSAGQENTDTQYF. This sequence joins TRBV9 and TRBJ2-3; TRBD1 matches 8 bases. The trim removed 3 bases at V and 2 bases at J, leaving 5 bases unmatched. Germline CDR1 reads SGDLS; CDR2 reads YYNGEE. This CDR3 region has 15 residues.

This clone was recorded once. The V call is TRBV9, the J call TRBJ1-4, with a possible D match to TRBD1 (5 bases). The V end lost 2 bases, the J end lost 3 bases, and 8 bases lay between the germline ends. The length of the CDR3 is 14 residues. Germline V gene sequence: CDR1 SGDLS, CDR2 YYNGEE. For the CDR3, the DNA is TGTGCCAGCAGCGTGGGGCAGGCTAATGAAAAACTGTTTTTT. Translation: CASSVGQANEKLFF.

This chain uses TRBV27 with TRBJ1-2; a weak D match, TRBD1 (6 bases). CDR1 is MNHEY and CDR2 is SMNVEV in the germline V gene (reference sequence). CDR3 length equals 15 residues. With 2 bases removed from V and 3 bases from J, the gap between germline ends came to 13 bases. The CDR3 nucleotides are TGTGCCAGCAGTTTAGTAGGGGGGTTCCACTATGGCTACACCTTC. Translated: CASSLVGGFHYGYTF.

V usage is TRBV6-5 and J usage is TRBJ2-5, with D maybe TRBD2 (6 bases). The V gene lost 5 bases and the J gene lost 5 bases, with 15 bases spanning the gap. The CDR3 runs to 14 residues. Per the germline V gene, CDR1 is MNHEY and CDR2 is SVGAGI. CDR3 nucleotide sequence: TGTGCCAGCAGTCGACTAGTTGATGGGGAGACCCAGTACTTC. Translation gives CASSRLVDGETQYF.

J is TRBJ1-3 and V is TRBV28; D might be TRBD1 (6 bases). CDR3 length: 11 residues. V lost 6 bases and J 11 bases, leaving 11 bases between the germline ends. Germline-derived CDR1 and CDR2 are MDHEN and SYDVKM. CDR3 sequence: CASSPNRAIYF. CDR3 DNA sequence: TGTGCCAGCAGCCCGAACAGGGCCATATATTTT.

This chain uses TRBV5-1 with TRBJ2-7; D gene ambiguous. This CDR3 is 13 amino acids long. Trimming shortened V by 4 bases and J by 7 bases, and 15 bases separated the two germline ends. Germline-derived CDR1 and CDR2 are SGHRS and YFSETQ. The CDR3 spells CASSPVGSPEQYF. The CDR3 DNA reads TGCGCCAGCAGCCCGGTGGGGTCGCCGGAGCAGTACTTC. Full variable domain (missing parts from reference TRBV5-1 and TRBJ2-7): KAGVTQTPRYLIKTRGQQVTLSCSPISGHRSVSWYQQTPGQGLQFLFEYFSETQRNKGNFPGRFSGRQFSNSRSEMNVSTLELGDSALYLCASSPVGSPEQYFGPGTRLTVT.

The gene calls are TRBV28 and TRBJ1-4; 10 bases agree with TRBD1. The germline V gene has CDR1 MDHEN and CDR2 SYDVKM. V lost 5 bases, J lost 8 bases, and 8 bases stayed unmatched. This CDR3 region has 15 residues. CDR3 residues: CASSRQGATQEKLFF. In DNA form, the CDR3 reads TGTGCCAGCAGTAGACAGGGGGCGACCCAGGAAAAACTGTTTTTT.

The chain links TRBV7-9 to TRBJ2-2; D perhaps matches TRBD1 (6 bases). The CDR3 covers 14 residues. CDR1 and CDR2 from the germline V gene are SEHNR and FQNEAQ (reference sequence). Trimming stripped 8 bases from V and 1 base from J, with 11 bases between. CDR3 region: CASGQNLNTGELFF. In DNA form, the CDR3 reads TGTGCCAGCGGACAGAATTTGAACACCGGGGAGCTGTTTTTT.

The chain employs TRBV28 and TRBJ2-7; 7 nucleotides line up with TRBD1. The CDR3 consists of 15 residues. Germline CDR1 and CDR2: MDHEN and SYDVKM. With V trimmed by 8 bases and J by 3 bases, 13 bases remained unmatched. The CDR3 here is CASETPPGGVYEQYF. The DNA of the CDR3 is TGTGCCAGCGAAACCCCCCCAGGGGGAGTCTACGAGCAGTACTTC.

The chain employs TRBV4-1 and TRBJ2-7, with D perhaps TRBD2 (6 bases). Germline assignment: CDR1 MGHRA and CDR2 YSYEKL. The ends were cut back, 3 bases at V and 0 bases at J, with 18 bases in the middle. CDR3 length: 17 amino acids. CDR3 in DNA: TGCGCCAGCAGCCAGGTCCTTACCCGGGACTCCTCCTACGAGCAGTACTTC. Translated, it gives CASSQVLTRDSSYEQYF.